This T cell receptor gamma chain was found in a study of γδ T cells in repeated Plasmodium falciparum infection. The wider study: Four controlled malaria infections with P. falciparum NF54 spanned roughly 97 weeks. Some Malian samples span acute malaria episodes; others come from no-transmission periods.

TCRdb used CATT to re-call clones from the multiplex PCR reads. The sample holds 14,000 or so gamma-chain clones, roughly 1.7% seen once. Germline CDR1 GITISATS, CDR2 ISYDGTV (reference sequence). There are 11 residues in the CDR3. With 9 bases clipped from V and 11 bases from J, the junction kept 13 bases outside the gene matches. Bulk repertoires came from Vgamma9/Vdelta2+ or Vdelta2-negative gammadelta T cells flow-sorted from PBMC. With regard to this clone: TCRdb pairs this DNA with a much larger clone's protein that differs at residue 8, likely a read error; the protein shown was translated from the DNA.

This chain links TRGV9 with TRGJ1 or TRGJ2. TCRdb carries no J gene annotation; the J gene was assigned here by matching the DNA with germline. The specimen was gamma-delta T cells from blood. The receptor was isolated from a pool of human donors (malaria-infected and uninfected, not separated). CDR3 DNA: TGTGCCTTGAGAGGGAGATATGAGAAACTCTTT. It yields the protein CALRGRYEKLF.